A single sample gave rise to the 21 T cell receptor beta chains below, sequenced in a study of blood T cells in healthy people across ages. Then a second PCR, running roughly 7 to 11 cycles, was carried out with a sample-barcoded 5' primer and a J-beta primer mix. TCRdb reprocessed the 5' RACE reads via MiXCR and lists one record per CDR3 protein. There are hundreds of thousands of distinct CDR3 sequences in the sample; around 30% occur only once, and approximately 15% lies in the top ten. The sequencing sample was made of blood. These receptors originate from an elderly woman in good health.

With regard to this clonotype: The junction differs from germline at one of its ends, possibly a read error. V gene TRBV24-1 combines with J gene TRBJ2-3, with D perhaps TRBD1 (7 bases). Germline V gives CDR1 KGHDR, CDR2 SFDVKD. There are 18 residues in the CDR3. The CDR3 nucleotides are TGTGCCACCAGTGATCCGGGAGCAGGGGGAAGGAACACAGATATGCAGTATTTT. It yields the protein CATSDPGAGGRNTDMQYF.

This clonotype has just a few counts. The chain recombines TRBV7-9 with TRBJ2-3; 10 bases agree with TRBD1. CDR3 size: 14 residues. J lost 5 bases, V lost 3 bases, and 2 bases had no gene match. Germline V lookup: CDR1 SEHNR, CDR2 FQNEAQ (reference sequence). CDR3 nucleotide sequence: TGTGCCAGCAGCTTGACAGGGGGCAAAGATACGCAGTATTTT. It specifies CASSLTGGKDTQYF. Full variable domain (missing parts from reference TRBV7-9 and TRBJ2-3): DTGVSQNPRHKITKRGQNVTFRCDPISEHNRLYWYRQTLGQGPEFLTYFQNEAQLEKSRLLSDRFSAERPKGSFSTLEIQRTEQGDSAMYLCASSLTGGKDTQYFGPGTRLTVL.

The chain has TRBV29-1 and TRBJ2-5; tentatively, D is TRBD2 (5 bases). The V and J ends lost 4 bases and 2 bases respectively, with 8 bases between them. Germline-derived CDR1 and CDR2 are SQVTM and ANQGSEA. The CDR3 is 12 residues long. CDR3 coding DNA: TGCAGCGTTGGAGCGGCTCAAGAGACCCAGTACTTC. Its protein product is CSVGAAQETQYF. Full variable domain (rest looked up from reference TRBV29-1 and TRBJ2-5): SAVISQKPSRDICQRGTSLTIQCQVDSQVTMMFWYRQQPGQSLTLIATANQGSEATYESGFVIDKFPISRPNLTFSTLTVSNMSPEDSSIYLCSVGAAQETQYFGPGTRLLVL.

The chain is built from TRBV20-1 and TRBJ1-6; D not resolved. CDR3 size: 14 residues. Trimming removed 4 bases from V and 13 bases from J, with 20 bases in between. The germline V gene encodes CDR1 DFQATT and CDR2 SNEGSKA (reference sequence). The CDR3 loop reads CSAKSGGPVVPLHF. The DNA for the CDR3 is TGCAGTGCTAAATCGGGAGGGCCGGTGGTGCCCCTCCACTTT.

This clonotype was picked up many times. This chain uses TRBV7-2 with TRBJ2-5; 10 positions match TRBD2. V lost 5 bases and J lost 2; bases outside the gene matches: 8. The CDR3 consists of 16 residues. Germline values: CDR1 SGHTA, CDR2 FQGNSA. The CDR3 protein is CASSRGVAGGQETQYF. The CDR3 nucleotides are TGTGCCAGCAGCCGCGGGGTAGCGGGGGGACAAGAGACCCAGTACTTC.

The sample holds a few counts of this clonotype. It may be a read error: a sequence one base away is much more abundant. This chain uses TRBV12-3 or TRBV12-4 with TRBJ2-7, with 9 positions matching TRBD1. This CDR3 has 13 amino acids. The V segment lost 6 bases and the J segment 6 bases; nucleotides outside the gene matches: 6. Here the CDR3 DNA reads TGTGCCAGCAGGGAGACAGGGGGTACCGAGCAGTACTTC. It yields the protein CASRETGGTEQYF.

In its sample, this clonotype was seen a few times. One base away lies a much larger clone, so this may be a sequencing read error. The gene calls are TRBV6-5 and TRBJ2-5; 8 bases match TRBD1. The germline V gene has CDR1 MNHEY and CDR2 SVGAGI. The CDR3 contains 14 residues. Trimming removed 5 bases from V and 10 bases from J; junction bases left unmatched: 12. The CDR3 region is CASSADRDRYDQYF. Written as DNA, the CDR3 is TGTGCCAGCAGTGCGGACAGGGATCGTTATGACCAGTACTTC.

This clonotype was observed a few times. The rearrangement links TRBV6-1 to TRBJ1-1, with D possibly being TRBD1 (5 bases). Per the germline V gene, CDR1 is MNHNS and CDR2 is SASEGT. V was shortened by 2 bases and J by 0 bases, with 10 bases between the two germline ends. The CDR3 is 15 residues long. The CDR3 nucleotides read TGTGCCAGCAGTGAAAACGGCAGGGTGAACACTGAAGCTTTCTTT. Protein sequence: CASSENGRVNTEAFF.

The genes are TRBV5-1 and TRBJ1-1, with TRBD1 as a possible D gene (5 bases). CDR3 size: 16 residues. Per germline, CDR1 SGHRS and CDR2 YFSETQ. The ends were cut back, 4 bases at V and 0 bases at J, with 16 bases in the middle. The CDR3 DNA is TGCGCCAGCAGCCGAGACGGGACGGCTATGAACACTGAAGCTTTCTTT. This translates into CASSRDGTAMNTEAFF.

The chain links TRBV7-8 to TRBJ2-2, with D perhaps TRBD1 (5 bases). V shed 5 bases and J shed 4 bases, with 17 bases lying between them. CDR1 is SGHVS and CDR2 is FQNEAQ in the germline V gene. This CDR3 is 16 amino acids long. The CDR3 loop is CASSHYGQGSTGELFF. The CDR3 nucleotides read TGTGCCAGCAGCCACTACGGGCAGGGTAGCACCGGGGAGCTGTTTTTT.

In this sample, this clonotype turned up many times. The junction and the germline gene differ at one end; a read error may be behind it. The CDR3 here is CASSLVNQPQHF. The DNA of the CDR3 is TGCGCCAGCAGCTTGGTTAATCAGCCCCAGCATTTT. This chain joins TRBV5-8 and TRBJ1-5; no definite D call. The CDR3 length is 12 residues. The germline CDR1 and CDR2 sequences are SGHTS and YDEGEE.

This clonotype has at least ten counts. J is TRBJ1-2 and V is TRBV18, with 7 bases fitting TRBD1. Germline CDR1 KGHSH, CDR2 LQKENI. The CDR3 spans 14 residues. The J segment lost 4 bases and the V segment lost 6 bases, leaving 8 bases of the junction unmatched. This CDR3 is CASSPGTALYGYTF. The CDR3 region has the DNA TGTGCCAGCTCCCCCGGGACAGCGCTCTATGGCTACACCTTC. Filled out from reference TRBV18 and TRBJ1-2, the complete variable domain reads NAGVMQNPRHLVRRRGQEARLRCSPMKGHSHVYWYRQLPEEGLKFMVYLQKENIIDESGMPKERFSAEFPKEGPSILRIQQVVRGDSAAYFCASSPGTALYGYTFGSGTRLTVV.

CDR3 nucleotides: TGTGCCAGCAGCTTCGCGGGGACTAGCGGTAGCACAGATACGCAGTATTTT. The encoded protein is CASSFAGTSGSTDTQYF. The chain has TRBV7-9 and TRBJ2-3, with 11 bases matching TRBD2. V dropped 3 bases and J dropped 0; count of bases not matched to a gene: 5. In germline, CDR1 is SEHNR, CDR2 FQNEAQ (reference sequence). The CDR3 loop spans 17 amino acids.

At least ten counts were recorded for this clonotype. The chain carries TRBV6-5 and TRBJ2-1; TRBD2 agrees at 9 bases. Looked up from germline, CDR1 is MNHEY and CDR2 is SVGAGI. The CDR3 sequence is 17 residues long. The trim removed 6 bases at V and 1 base at J, leaving 10 bases unmatched. CDR3 loop: CASSPSGGGASYNEQFF. The CDR3 DNA follows: TGTGCCAGCAGCCCTAGTGGCGGGGGGGCTTCCTACAATGAGCAGTTCTTC.

V usage is TRBV7-2 and J usage is TRBJ2-3; 7 bases agree with TRBD2. The ends lost 1 base at V and 0 bases at J; junction bases unmatched: 7. CDR1 is SGHTA and CDR2 is FQGNSA in the germline V gene. This CDR3 comprises 17 residues. DNA of the CDR3: TGTGCCAGCAGCTTAGAGAGGACGGGGGGTAGCACAGATACGCAGTATTTT. Protein product: CASSLERTGGSTDTQYF.

This clonotype was seen ten or more times. The gene calls are TRBV11-2 and TRBJ2-5, with D uncertain. The V gene lost 3 bases and the J gene lost 7 bases, with 6 bases spanning the gap. The CDR3 is made up of 11 amino acids. The V gene's germline CDR1 is SGHAT and CDR2 FQNNGV. Here the CDR3 reads CASSFRTTQYF. CDR3 nucleotides: TGTGCCAGCAGCTTTCGCACGACCCAGTACTTC.

This clonotype was seen repeatedly, ten times or more. The chain couples TRBV4-3 to TRBJ1-2; D ambiguous. This CDR3 comprises 14 residues. V was pared by 0 bases and J by 6 bases, with 11 bases between. From germline, CDR1 is LGHNA and CDR2 YSLEER. This chain's CDR3 is CASSQETVGDGYTF. CDR3 bases: TGCGCCAGCAGCCAAGAAACCGTAGGAGATGGCTACACCTTC.

The chain employs TRBV10-3 and TRBJ2-5; D is perhaps TRBD2 (6 bases). The J call may be incorrect, as the DNA end agrees better with TRBJ2-7. Germline V gene sequence: CDR1 ENHRY, CDR2 SYGVKD. This CDR3 is built from 13 residues. CDR3 protein: CAISDTGSYEQYF. As DNA, the CDR3 is TGTGCCATCAGTGATACCGGGAGTTACGAGCAGTACTTC.

The V and J genes are TRBV10-3 and TRBJ1-3; D uncertain. Trimming took 1 base from V and 7 from J, leaving 11 bases between them. CDR3 length equals 14 residues. Germline CDR1 is ENHRY and CDR2 is SYGVKD. CDR3 nucleotides: TGTGCCATCAGTGAGTGGGCATTGTCCAACACCATATATTTT. This gives the protein CAISEWALSNTIYF.

This clonotype was observed at least ten times. The chain carries TRBV6-2 or TRBV6-3 and TRBJ2-7, with D perhaps TRBD2 (5 bases). The CDR3 runs to 18 residues. CDR1 and CDR2 from the germline V gene are MNHEY and SVGEGT. The V and J ends lost 5 bases and 2 bases respectively, with 25 bases between them. The chain's CDR3 is CASSPALPLRAHTYEQYF. The CDR3 region has the DNA TGTGCCAGCAGTCCCGCCCTCCCTCTGAGGGCCCACACCTACGAGCAGTACTTC.

The chain couples TRBV7-9 to TRBJ1-1, with TRBD1 identical over 7 bases. Germline CDR1 SEHNR, CDR2 FQNEAQ (reference sequence). With V trimmed by 2 bases and J by 7 bases, 7 bases remained unmatched. The CDR3 totals 14 residues. This CDR3 reads CASSLNEGAFEAFF. The CDR3 region has the DNA TGTGCCAGCAGCTTAAACGAGGGGGCTTTTGAAGCTTTCTTT.